This entry lists 29 T cell receptor beta chains sequenced from one sample in a study of lymphopenia after photon versus proton radiotherapy. Assay: immunoSEQ multiplex PCR; the TCRdb copy retains only in-frame clones and omits some. The sample carries 20,000 to 25,000 clones, roughly 82% recorded once. The sequences come from peripheral blood, collected from a patient treated with photon-based radiotherapy. Source of these receptors: a man in his forties or fifties with gastric cancer.

This sequence joins TRBV2 and TRBJ2-2, with a possible D match to TRBD1 (6 bases). The CDR3 extends over 15 amino acids. The germline CDR1 and CDR2 sequences are SNHLY and FYNNEI. V lost 6 bases and J 6 bases, leaving 17 bases between the germline ends. CDR3 DNA sequence: TGTGCCAGCAGAGTCACACAGGGATCGGCCGGGGAGCTGTTTTTT. It yields the protein CASRVTQGSAGELFF. The full variable domain, its missing parts supplied by reference TRBV2 and TRBJ2-2, is EPEVTQTPSHQVTQMGQEVILRCVPISNHLYFYWYRQILGQKVEFLVSFYNNEISEKSEIFDDQFSVERPDGSNFTLKIRSTKLEDSAMYFCASRVTQGSAGELFFGEGSRLTVL.

The CDR3 sequence: CASRIQAADTDTQYF. CDR3 DNA: TGCGCCAGCAGAATACAGGCCGCTGACACAGATACGCAGTATTTT. The chain joins TRBV5-1 to TRBJ2-3; possibly TRBD1 for D (5 bases). Germline V gene data show CDR1 as SGHRS and CDR2 as YFSETQ. V lost 5 bases to trimming and J lost 2 bases, with 15 bases between them. This CDR3 region has 15 residues. The whole variable domain, filled in from reference TRBV5-1 and TRBJ2-3, reads KAGVTQTPRYLIKTRGQQVTLSCSPISGHRSVSWYQQTPGQGLQFLFEYFSETQRNKGNFPGRFSGRQFSNSRSEMNVSTLELGDSALYLCASRIQAADTDTQYFGPGTRLTVL.

This chain connects TRBV6-4 to TRBJ2-3, with no clear D. V was cut by 0 bases and J by 6 bases, with 7 bases left in between. CDR1 MRHNA and CDR2 SNTAGT come from the germline V gene. The CDR3 sequence is 13 residues long. The CDR3 loop reads CASSDSSRDTQYF. The CDR3 coding sequence is TGTGCCAGCAGTGACTCGAGTCGGGATACGCAGTATTTT.

The V call is TRBV29-1, the J call TRBJ1-1; weak D call: TRBD1 (5 bases). The CDR3 is 12 amino acids. The germline CDR1 and CDR2 sequences are SQVTM and ANQGSEA. Trimming left V 7 bases short and J 1 base short, with 10 bases between. CDR3 sequence: CSAATGNTEAFF. As DNA, the CDR3 is TGCAGCGCTGCAACAGGGAACACTGAAGCTTTCTTT.

The J gene is TRBJ1-6, the V gene TRBV27; D is perhaps TRBD1 (5 bases). Germline V gene lookup returns CDR1 MNHEY and CDR2 SMNVEV (reference sequence). V was pared by 5 bases and J by 7 bases, with 18 bases between. This CDR3 contains 16 residues. CDR3 loop: CASSTATGNGNSPLHF. CDR3 in DNA: TGTGCCAGCAGTACGGCCACAGGAAATGGGAATTCACCCCTCCACTTT.

V and J are TRBV5-1 and TRBJ1-2; unclear D gene. Deletions cut 0 bases from V and 6 bases from J, with 9 bases between. CDR1 SGHRS and CDR2 YFSETQ come from the germline V gene. The CDR3 loop spans 13 amino acids. CDR3 in DNA: TGCGCCAGCAGCTTGGAAATAAACGATGGCTACACCTTC. Protein product: CASSLEINDGYTF.

The chain is built from TRBV19 and TRBJ1-2, with D hard to call. Looked up from germline, CDR1 is LNHDA and CDR2 is SQIVND (reference sequence). Trimming shortened V by 1 base and J by 4 bases, and 7 bases separated the two germline ends. The CDR3 covers 13 residues. CDR3 sequence reads: CASSIVNGYGYTF. Written as DNA, the CDR3 is TGTGCCAGTAGTATAGTAAACGGCTATGGCTACACCTTC.

This chain uses TRBV7-9 with TRBJ2-7, with a tentative D call TRBD1 (5 bases). The CDR3 totals 12 residues. The V end lost 7 bases, the J end lost 5 bases, and 12 bases lay between the germline ends. Germline V CDR1 and CDR2: SEHNR, FQNEAQ (reference sequence). CDR3 amino acids: CASTRTNNEQYF. In DNA, the CDR3 is TGTGCCAGCACAAGGACAAACAACGAGCAGTACTTC.

V usage is TRBV5-1 and J usage is TRBJ2-1; a possible D gene is TRBD1 (6 bases). Trimming pared 2 bases from V and 6 bases from J, leaving 15 bases between. The CDR3 sequence is 15 residues long. Germline CDR1 is SGHRS and CDR2 is YFSETQ. The CDR3 bases are TGCGCCAGCAGCTTACAGGGATTCACGACCAATGAGCAGTTCTTC. Protein: CASSLQGFTTNEQFF.

CDR3 in amino acids: CASSPRHESYEQYF. As DNA, the CDR3 is TGTGCCAGCTCACCGAGGCATGAGTCCTACGAGCAGTACTTC. The chain is built from TRBV18 and TRBJ2-7, with D unresolved. Germline V gives CDR1 KGHSH, CDR2 LQKENI. With 3 bases removed from V and 1 base from J, the gap between germline ends came to 10 bases. There are 14 residues in the CDR3.

V and J are TRBV10-3 and TRBJ2-1; possible D gene TRBD2, 5 bases. The germline CDR1 and CDR2 sequences are ENHRY and SYGVKD. V was trimmed by 9 bases and J by 6 bases, leaving 9 bases between them. This CDR3 contains 11 residues. CDR3 DNA sequence: TGTGCCATGGGTGGAGGCAATGAGCAGTTCTTC. Protein: CAMGGGNEQFF.

This chain joins TRBV7-9 and TRBJ1-6; tentatively, D is TRBD1 (6 bases). V dropped 7 bases and J dropped 8 bases, with 12 bases sitting between them. Germline-derived CDR1 and CDR2 are SEHNR and FQNEAQ (reference sequence). The CDR3 is 13 amino acids. The CDR3 nucleotides are TGTGCCAGCACCATACAGGGCGATTCACCCCTCCACTTT. Translation: CASTIQGDSPLHF. Full variable domain (outside the CDR3, taken from reference TRBV7-9 and TRBJ1-6): DTGVSQNPRHKITKRGQNVTFRCDPISEHNRLYWYRQTLGQGPEFLTYFQNEAQLEKSRLLSDRFSAERPKGSFSTLEIQRTEQGDSAMYLCASTIQGDSPLHFGNGTRLTVT.

The chain is built from TRBV23-1 and TRBJ2-5, with D tentatively TRBD1 (6 bases). TRBV23-1 is marked as an open reading frame, function uncertain. The CDR3 is made up of 15 amino acids. V was trimmed by 2 bases and J by 4 bases, leaving 14 bases between them. Here the CDR3 reads CASSQPRTGRETQYF. In DNA, the CDR3 is TGCGCCAGCAGTCAACCCCGAACAGGGCGAGAGACCCAGTACTTC.

The rearrangement links TRBV7-2 to TRBJ2-3, with TRBD2 identical over 13 bases. Germline CDR1 is SGHTA and CDR2 is FQGNSA. There are 17 residues in the CDR3. Trimming cost V 3 bases and J 4 bases; bases outside gene matches: 7. The CDR3 coding sequence is TGTGCCAGCAGCTTGACTAGCGGGGGGCTAGGTGCAGATACGCAGTATTTT. It translates to CASSLTSGGLGADTQYF. Full variable domain (missing parts from reference TRBV7-2 and TRBJ2-3): GAGVSQSPSNKVTEKGKDVELRCDPISGHTALYWYRQSLGQGLEFLIYFQGNSAPDKSGLPSDRFSAERTGGSVSTLTIQRTQQEDSAVYLCASSLTSGGLGADTQYFGPGTRLTVL.

The chain has TRBV7-2 and TRBJ1-6; D may be TRBD1 (5 bases). V lost 3 bases, J lost 8 bases, and 11 bases lay in between. Germline CDR1 is SGHTA and CDR2 is FQGNSA. The length of the CDR3 is 14 residues. Written as DNA, the CDR3 is TGTGCCAGCAGCTTGTCAGGGCTCCATTCACCCCTCCACTTT. This sequence encodes CASSLSGLHSPLHF.

The chain has TRBV30 and TRBJ2-7; possibly TRBD1 for D (5 bases). Germline loops: CDR1 GTSNPN, CDR2 SVGIG (reference sequence). V was trimmed by 5 bases and J by 3 bases, leaving 8 bases between them. There are 11 residues in the CDR3. The CDR3 DNA reads TGTGCCTGGGGGGCTGACTACGAGCAGTACTTC. Translating gives CAWGADYEQYF. Drawing the rest from reference TRBV30 and TRBJ2-7, the complete variable domain is SQTIHQWPATLVQPVGSPLSLECTVEGTSNPNLYWYRQAAGRGLQLLFYSVGIGQISSEVPQNLSASRPQDRQFILSSKKLLLSDSGFYLCAWGADYEQYFGPGTRLTVT.

This chain joins TRBV10-3 and TRBJ2-2; 7 nucleotides align to TRBD1. The trim removed 2 bases at V and 3 bases at J, leaving 6 bases unmatched. Germline V gene data show CDR1 as ENHRY and CDR2 as SYGVKD. The CDR3 loop spans 16 amino acids. CDR3 sequence: CAISEDTGEYTGELFF. The CDR3, as DNA: TGTGCCATCAGTGAGGATACAGGGGAGTACACCGGGGAGCTGTTTTTT.

The chain is built from TRBV2 and TRBJ2-1, with D perhaps being TRBD1 or TRBD2 (5 bases each). The V gene lost 8 bases and the J gene lost 7 bases, with 15 bases spanning the gap. This CDR3 is 13 amino acids long. In germline, CDR1 is SNHLY, CDR2 FYNNEI. In DNA, the CDR3 is TGTGCCAGCCCGGGACGTACGGGGAATGAGCAGTTCTTC. The encoded protein is CASPGRTGNEQFF.

The chain is built from TRBV4-3 and TRBJ1-4; the D gene is possibly TRBD1 (6 bases). Trimming removed 1 base from V and 6 bases from J, with 15 bases in between. The germline gives CDR1 LGHNA, CDR2 YSLEER. The CDR3 is 16 residues long. CDR3 amino acids: CASSQGTAFGDEKLFF. The CDR3 coding sequence is TGCGCCAGCAGCCAAGGGACAGCCTTCGGGGATGAAAAACTGTTTTTT.

In this sample, this clone turned up once. The chain carries TRBV18 and TRBJ2-3; tentatively, D is TRBD1 (5 bases). Germline loops: CDR1 KGHSH, CDR2 LQKENI. This CDR3 contains 15 residues. V shed 0 bases and J shed 0 bases, with 7 bases lying between them. The CDR3 protein is CASSPPRGSTDTQYF. CDR3 DNA sequence: TGTGCCAGCTCACCACCTAGGGGCAGCACAGATACGCAGTATTTT.

This sequence joins TRBV7-8 and TRBJ1-1; unclear D gene. Germline V gene lookup returns CDR1 SGHVS and CDR2 FQNEAQ. The CDR3 has 13 amino acids. Between the trimmed V and J ends, which lost 3 bases and 1 base, there was a span of 6 bases. The CDR3 region has the DNA TGTGCCAGCAGCTTCGGAGGGAACACTGAAGCTTTCTTT. Translation: CASSFGGNTEAFF.

The chain employs TRBV4-3 and TRBJ1-4; TRBD1 might be the D (5 bases). This CDR3 region has 16 residues. In germline, CDR1 is LGHNA, CDR2 YSLEER. Trimming stripped 0 bases from V and 4 bases from J, with 12 bases between. In DNA, the CDR3 is TGCGCCAGCAGCCAAGATACAGGCCGTGGTAATGAAAAACTGTTTTTT. Encoded protein: CASSQDTGRGNEKLFF.

The chain employs TRBV11-2 and TRBJ1-6, with 9 nucleotides matching TRBD1. In germline, CDR1 is SGHAT, CDR2 FQNNGV. There are 14 residues in the CDR3. V was pared by 9 bases and J by 8 bases, with 8 bases of the junction left unmatched. The CDR3 region has the DNA TGTGCCAGACACCCGGGACAGGGAGATTCACCCCTCCACTTT. This translates into CARHPGQGDSPLHF.

The J gene is TRBJ2-3, the V gene TRBV2, with 7 bases that match TRBD2. The CDR3 runs to 12 residues. The germline V gene encodes CDR1 SNHLY and CDR2 FYNNEI. Trimming took 7 bases from V and 5 from J; bases not matched to a gene: 3. The chain's CDR3 is CASTTGGDTQYF. DNA of the CDR3: TGTGCCAGCACCACGGGGGGAGATACGCAGTATTTT.

For the CDR3, the DNA is TGTGCCAGCCCGAAAACGGGCCGCGATAATTCACCCCTCCACTTT. Translating gives CASPKTGRDNSPLHF. J is TRBJ1-6 and V is TRBV2; D remains ambiguous. In germline, CDR1 is SNHLY, CDR2 FYNNEI. Trimming cost V 8 bases and J 5 bases, with 16 bases left between them. The CDR3 is made up of 15 amino acids.

This clone has only a few counts. The genes are TRBV18 and TRBJ2-1, with TRBD1 as a possible D gene (6 bases). This CDR3 is built from 15 residues. V was shortened by 2 bases and J by 5 bases, with 13 bases between the two germline ends. CDR1 KGHSH and CDR2 LQKENI come from the germline V gene. For the CDR3, the DNA is TGTGCCAGCTCACCATTCTTACAGGGTAACAATGAGCAGTTCTTC. It is translated as CASSPFLQGNNEQFF.

This clone was picked up a small number of times. The chain couples TRBV7-8 to TRBJ1-2, with D hard to call. Trimming cost V 1 base and J 1 base, with 1 base left between them. Germline V gene lookup returns CDR1 SGHVS and CDR2 FQNEAQ. The CDR3 totals 12 residues. The CDR3 region has the DNA TGTGCCAGCAGCTTAGTTAACTATGGCTACACCTTC. Protein sequence: CASSLVNYGYTF. Using reference TRBV7-8 and TRBJ1-2 for the parts outside the CDR3, the full variable domain is GAGVSQSPRYKVAKRGQDVALRCDPISGHVSLFWYQQALGQGPEFLTYFQNEAQLDKSGLPSDRFFAERPEGSVSTLKIQRTQQEDSAVYLCASSLVNYGYTFGSGTRLTVV.

Here the CDR3 reads CASSQGTGPIEQYF. CDR3 bases: TGCGCCAGCAGCCAAGGGACAGGGCCGATCGAGCAGTACTTC. The chain couples TRBV4-1 to TRBJ2-7; TRBD1 aligns across 8 bases. The CDR3 is made up of 14 amino acids. The junction had 5 bases not matched to a gene; V was cut back by 1 base and J by 6 bases. Per the germline V gene, CDR1 is MGHRA and CDR2 is YSYEKL.

The chain employs TRBV7-4 and TRBJ1-5; D is unclear. The germline CDR1 and CDR2 sequences are SGHVT and SQSDAQ. V gave up 0 bases and J gave up 1 base, with 4 bases separating them. The CDR3 covers 14 residues. CDR3 protein: CASSLAWSNQPQHF. CDR3 DNA: TGTGCCAGCAGCTTAGCCTGGAGCAATCAGCCCCAGCATTTT.